The rows below give T cell receptor beta chains drawn from one sample of a study of T cell changes during pregnancy in multiple sclerosis. TCRdb's copy holds only in-frame clones and misses some; the assay was immunoSEQ multiplex PCR. The sample lists just under 65,000 clones, about 96% occurring once. The sample was CD8+ T cells from peripheral blood mononuclear cells, taken after pregnancy. All receptors come from a female donor with multiple sclerosis, enrolled in a pregnancy study. CDR3s include the opening cysteine and the closing phenylalanine or tryptophan. D genes are given only for firm matches. Size is stated for part of the rows, as once, few or many counts, or as a class when the clone is expanded.

J: TRBJ2-3; D: .; size: .; V: TRBV9; CDR3: CASSPTGFSTDTQYF; DNA: TGTGCCAGCAGCCCAACGGGGTTCAGCACAGATACGCAGTATTTT
J: TRBJ2-5; D: .; size: few; V: TRBV2; CDR3: CASSDYQETQYF; DNA: TGTGCCAGCAGTGATTATCAAGAGACCCAGTACTTC
J: TRBJ2-7; D: TRBD2; size: .; V: TRBV13; CDR3: CASSLWGRGLYEQYF; DNA: TGTGCCAGCAGCCTCTGGGGGAGGGGCCTCTACGAGCAGTACTTC
J: TRBJ1-4; D: .; size: few; V: TRBV27; CDR3: CASTGGTNEKLFF; DNA: TGTGCCAGCACTGGAGGTACTAATGAAAAACTGTTTTTT
J: TRBJ1-4; D: TRBD1; size: .; V: TRBV9; CDR3: CASSVDQGAVKLFF; DNA: TGTGCCAGCAGCGTAGATCAGGGGGCCGTAAAACTGTTTTTT
J: TRBJ1-4; D: .; size: .; V: TRBV18; CDR3: CASSEQEEKLFF; DNA: TGTGCCAGCTCAGAACAGGAGGAAAAACTGTTTTTT
J: TRBJ2-5; D: .; size: .; V: TRBV27; CDR3: CASRTRRETETQYF; DNA: TGTGCCAGCAGAACGAGGAGGGAGACGGAGACCCAGTACTTC
J: TRBJ2-7; D: TRBD2; size: .; V: TRBV4-2; CDR3: CASSQEAGLAGGSSYEQYF; DNA: TGTGCCAGCAGCCAAGAAGCGGGACTAGCGGGAGGTAGCTCCTACGAGCAGTACTTC
J: TRBJ1-2; D: .; size: once; V: TRBV9; CDR3: CASSSRAEGGAIGGYTF; DNA: TGTGCCAGCAGCTCCCGCGCCGAGGGCGGTGCCATTGGTGGCTACACCTTC
J: TRBJ1-1; D: TRBD1; size: .; V: TRBV2; CDR3: CASGQGNTEAFF; DNA: TGTGCCAGCGGACAGGGGAACACTGAAGCTTTCTTT
J: TRBJ2-2; D: .; size: .; V: TRBV25-1; CDR3: CASSGRANTGELFF; DNA: TGTGCCAGCAGTGGCAGGGCGAACACCGGGGAGCTGTTTTTT
J: TRBJ2-7; D: .; size: .; V: TRBV19; CDR3: CASSISGYYEQYF; DNA: TGTGCCAGTAGTATTTCCGGGTACTACGAGCAGTACTTC
J: TRBJ2-1; D: TRBD2; size: .; V: TRBV7-8; CDR3: CASSLVAGAGDEQFF; DNA: TGTGCCAGCAGCTTAGTAGCGGGAGCTGGGGATGAGCAGTTCTTC
J: TRBJ2-1; D: .; size: .; V: TRBV11-3; CDR3: CASSSLGGNEQFF; DNA: TGTGCCAGCAGCTCACTTGGCGGAAATGAGCAGTTCTTC
J: TRBJ1-1; D: .; size: .; V: TRBV4-3; CDR3: CASSLRTGYTEAFF; DNA: TGCGCCAGCAGCCTGAGGACGGGGTATACTGAAGCTTTCTTT
J: TRBJ1-2; D: .; size: .; V: TRBV11-2; CDR3: CASSLLAVDQVVLYGYTF; DNA: TGTGCCAGCAGCTTACTAGCGGTCGATCAAGTAGTTTTGTATGGCTACACCTTC
J: TRBJ2-7; D: .; size: .; V: TRBV5-1; CDR3: CASSLEVGAWEQYF; DNA: TGCGCCAGCAGCTTAGAAGTCGGAGCGTGGGAGCAGTACTTC
J: TRBJ2-7; D: TRBD1; size: .; V: TRBV27; CDR3: CASSHGTGEQYF; DNA: TGTGCCAGCAGTCACGGGACAGGCGAGCAGTACTTC
J: TRBJ2-5; D: TRBD2; size: .; V: TRBV19; CDR3: CASTAGDQETQYF; DNA: TGTGCCAGTACGGCGGGAGATCAAGAGACCCAGTACTTC
J: TRBJ2-1; D: .; size: .; V: TRBV28; CDR3: CASSPTAYNEQFF; DNA: TGTGCCAGCAGCCCGACTGCTTACAATGAGCAGTTCTTC
J: TRBJ2-3; D: TRBD2; size: .; V: TRBV27; CDR3: CASTARLAGTRWDTQYF; DNA: TGTGCCAGCACCGCAAGACTAGCGGGGACCCGTTGGGATACGCAGTATTTT
J: TRBJ1-1; D: .; size: .; V: TRBV28; CDR3: CASSQLQGRTEAFF; DNA: TGTGCCAGCAGTCAGCTACAGGGAAGGACTGAAGCTTTCTTT
J: TRBJ2-1; D: TRBD2; size: once; V: TRBV5-4; CDR3: CASSLSLAGLNNEQFF; DNA: TGTGCCAGCAGCTTGTCGCTAGCGGGTTTAAACAATGAGCAGTTCTTC
J: TRBJ2-1; D: .; size: .; V: TRBV27; CDR3: CASSSYSGADEQFF; DNA: TGTGCCAGCAGCTCTTACTCTGGAGCCGATGAGCAGTTCTTC
J: TRBJ2-3; D: TRBD2; size: .; V: TRBV27; CDR3: CASSHVTLTSPGSTDTQYF; DNA: TGTGCCAGCAGTCATGTGACCCTGACTAGCCCGGGGAGCACAGATACGCAGTATTTT
J: TRBJ2-7; D: TRBD2; size: .; V: TRBV29-1; CDR3: CSVSDRGLLAGVYEQYF; DNA: TGCAGCGTTTCTGACAGGGGACTACTAGCGGGGGTATACGAGCAGTACTTC
J: TRBJ2-1; D: TRBD2; size: .; V: TRBV10-3; CDR3: CAISGLAGGIVHEQFF; DNA: TGTGCCATCAGCGGACTAGCGGGAGGAATAGTCCATGAGCAGTTCTTC
J: TRBJ1-5; D: .; size: .; V: TRBV9; CDR3: CASSVEGENQPQHF; DNA: TGTGCCAGCAGCGTAGAGGGAGAGAATCAGCCCCAGCATTTT
J: TRBJ2-3; D: .; size: .; V: TRBV27; CDR3: CASSFVTGDTQYF; DNA: TGTGCCAGCAGTTTTGTGACGGGAGATACGCAGTATTTT